Shown below are 25 T cell receptor beta chains from a single sample sequenced in a study of cytomegalovirus exposure and HLA in healthy donors. PCR amplification relied on 60 Vbeta primers (plus 13 Jbeta primers). Method: immunoSEQ multiplex PCR; TCRdb's copy keeps in-frame clones and lacks some. This table holds 130,000 or so clones. Material for sequencing was PBMCs. These receptors all stem from a middle-aged woman in good health and CMV-seropositive.

The chain has TRBV28 and TRBJ2-5, with a possible D match to TRBD2 (6 bases). There are 13 residues in the CDR3. Germline V gene lookup returns CDR1 MDHEN and CDR2 SYDVKM. Trimming took off 7 bases at V and 3 bases at J, with 12 bases between the two ends. Here the CDR3 reads CASTLADEETQYF. In nucleotides, the CDR3 is TGTGCCAGCACCTTAGCGGACGAAGAGACCCAGTACTTC.

The V and J genes are TRBV2 and TRBJ2-7, with 8 positions matching TRBD1. Losses at the gene ends were 7 bases for V and 2 bases for J; bases not matched to a gene: 7. Germline V gene lookup returns CDR1 SNHLY and CDR2 FYNNEI. The CDR3 length is 14 residues. CDR3 residues: CASTSRQGPYEQYF. CDR3 in DNA: TGTGCCAGCACCTCCAGACAGGGGCCCTACGAGCAGTACTTC. The entire variable domain, with the rest obtained from reference TRBV2 and TRBJ2-7, is as follows: EPEVTQTPSHQVTQMGQEVILRCVPISNHLYFYWYRQILGQKVEFLVSFYNNEISEKSEIFDDQFSVERPDGSNFTLKIRSTKLEDSAMYFCASTSRQGPYEQYFGPGTRLTVT.

The chain carries TRBV6-1 and TRBJ2-1; TRBD1 matches 8 bases. The germline gives CDR1 MNHNS, CDR2 SASEGT. J was trimmed by 3 bases and V by 4 bases; bases with no gene match: 8. The CDR3 extends over 16 amino acids. Written as DNA, the CDR3 is TGTGCCAGCAGTGGACAAGGGACAGGATTCTACAATGAGCAGTTCTTC. Amino acids: CASSGQGTGFYNEQFF.

The J gene is TRBJ1-2, the V gene TRBV7-2; maybe TRBD1 (5 bases). In germline, CDR1 is SGHTA, CDR2 FQGNSA. The CDR3 is 13 amino acids. Trimming cost V 6 bases and J 4 bases, with 12 bases left between them. CDR3: CASSLQGPYGYTF. The CDR3 nucleotides are TGTGCCAGCAGTCTGCAGGGCCCCTATGGCTACACCTTC.

V gene TRBV25-1 combines with J gene TRBJ1-4, with a weak D call TRBD1 (6 bases). Trimming shortened V by 4 bases and J by 0 bases, and 12 bases separated the two germline ends. The germline CDR1 and CDR2 sequences are MGHDK and SYGVNS. The CDR3 contains 16 residues. The DNA of the CDR3 is TGTGCCAGCAGTGCCCAACAGGGTGCAACTAATGAAAAACTGTTTTTT. Translated, it gives CASSAQQGATNEKLFF.

The chain links TRBV6-1 to TRBJ1-5, with D uncertain. This CDR3 spans 12 amino acids. Germline-derived CDR1 and CDR2 are MNHNS and SASEGT. Trimming stripped 7 bases from V and 6 bases from J, with 10 bases between. The CDR3 nucleotides read TGTGCCAGCATCGGGGAGCGTCAGCCCCAGCATTTT. Its protein product is CASIGERQPQHF.

The chain carries TRBV15 and TRBJ1-3, with TRBD1 matching 7 bases. This CDR3 is 16 amino acids long. Germline trimming cut 5 bases from V and 0 bases from J; bases unmatched to any gene: 7. Germline V gene lookup returns CDR1 LNHNV and CDR2 YYDKDF (reference sequence). This CDR3 is CATSFGTANSGNTIYF. As DNA, the CDR3 is TGTGCCACCAGCTTTGGGACAGCCAACTCTGGAAACACCATATATTTT.

The chain recombines TRBV19 with TRBJ2-4; D is undetermined. This CDR3 has 11 residues. Germline V CDR1 and CDR2: LNHDA, SQIVND (reference sequence). V was cut by 7 bases and J by 5 bases, with 6 bases left in between. Here the CDR3 DNA reads TGTGCCAGTACTGAGCAAAACATTCAGTACTTC. It codes for CASTEQNIQYF.

The chain combines TRBV6-1 with TRBJ2-1; D remains unclear. Between the trimmed V and J ends, which lost 2 bases and 4 bases, there was a span of 24 bases. The germline gives CDR1 MNHNS, CDR2 SASEGT. The CDR3 extends over 19 amino acids. The CDR3 loop is CASSESLRNALSAYNEQFF. Written as DNA, the CDR3 is TGTGCCAGCAGTGAATCCCTACGAAATGCCCTTTCCGCGTACAATGAGCAGTTCTTC.

The rearrangement joins TRBV30 to TRBJ2-2; the D gene is possibly TRBD1 (6 bases). Germline assignment: CDR1 GTSNPN and CDR2 SVGIG (reference sequence). Deletions cut 5 bases from V and 3 bases from J, with 10 bases between. CDR3 length: 13 amino acids. CDR3: CAWSSGDTGELFF. CDR3 nucleotide sequence: TGTGCCTGGTCATCAGGGGACACCGGGGAGCTGTTTTTT.

This rearrangement joins TRBV29-1 to TRBJ1-1; 9 positions match TRBD1. This CDR3 has 14 residues. CDR1 and CDR2 from the germline V gene are SQVTM and ANQGSEA. The V segment lost 6 bases and the J segment 2 bases; nucleotides outside the gene matches: 7. In nucleotides, the CDR3 is TGCAGCGTAGACAGGGGGGCGGTTAACACTGAAGCTTTCTTT. Translated, it gives CSVDRGAVNTEAFF.

The genes are TRBV27 and TRBJ1-1; no clear D gene. The CDR3 sequence is 11 residues long. Germline CDR1 MNHEY, CDR2 SMNVEV (reference sequence). V was clipped by 5 bases and J by 8 bases, with 9 bases between them. The CDR3 here is CASSNGAEAFF. CDR3 in DNA: TGTGCCAGCAGTAACGGAGCAGAAGCTTTCTTT.

This sequence joins TRBV27 and TRBJ2-7; 11 positions agree with TRBD2. Germline CDR1 is MNHEY and CDR2 is SMNVEV (reference sequence). Unmatched junction bases numbered 5, after V lost 5 bases and J lost 2 bases. The CDR3 is made up of 15 amino acids. The CDR3 loop reads CASSPRLAGTYEQYF. The CDR3 coding sequence is TGTGCCAGCAGTCCTCGACTAGCGGGAACCTACGAGCAGTACTTC.

The chain is built from TRBV20-1 and TRBJ2-4; 7 nucleotides line up with TRBD2. Germline CDR1 and CDR2: DFQATT and SNEGSKA (reference sequence). The CDR3 loop spans 11 amino acids. V shed 6 bases and J 9 bases; nucleotides not matched to a gene: 5. For the CDR3, the DNA is TGCAGTGCCCGGGAGGAGGGCATTCAGTACTTC. Protein product: CSAREEGIQYF.

The genes are TRBV7-2 and TRBJ1-1, with TRBD1 matching 9 bases. This CDR3 has 15 amino acids. Germline trimming cut 5 bases from V and 11 bases from J; bases unmatched to any gene: 15. Looked up from germline, CDR1 is SGHTA and CDR2 is FQGNSA. CDR3 coding DNA: TGTGCCAGCAGCACGGGACAGGGTTTCGGTGGTTTGGCTTTCTTT. This encodes CASSTGQGFGGLAFF.

V usage is TRBV6-1 and J usage is TRBJ2-7, with TRBD1 matching over 8 bases. J lost 2 bases, V lost 6 bases, and 3 bases had no gene match. The CDR3 consists of 13 residues. Looked up from germline, CDR1 is MNHNS and CDR2 is SASEGT. The CDR3: CASSRQGPYEQYF. The CDR3 DNA sequence: TGTGCCAGCAGCCGACAGGGGCCCTACGAGCAGTACTTC.

CDR3 nucleotide sequence: TGCGCCAGCAGTCACAGGGTTAGACAAGAGACCCAGTACTTC. Its protein product is CASSHRVRQETQYF. The V and J genes are TRBV10-1 and TRBJ2-5; D is perhaps TRBD1 (6 bases). Germline V gene sequence: CDR1 WNHNN, CDR2 SYGVQD (reference sequence). The V and J ends lost 5 bases and 2 bases respectively, with 12 bases between them. The CDR3 sequence is 14 residues long.

CDR3 in amino acids: CASSPQGRGTEAFF. Written as DNA, the CDR3 is TGTGCCAGCAGCCCGCAGGGTCGTGGGACTGAAGCTTTCTTT. The chain carries TRBV5-6 and TRBJ1-1; D might be TRBD1 (5 bases). V was shortened by 4 bases and J by 5 bases, with 15 bases between the two germline ends. The CDR3 length is 14 residues. CDR1 SGHDT and CDR2 YYEEEE come from the germline V gene.

The CDR3 sequence is CAISPGLAGVNEQFF. The CDR3 DNA reads as TGTGCCATCAGTCCGGGACTAGCGGGAGTAAATGAGCAGTTCTTC. The J gene is TRBJ2-1, the V gene TRBV10-3; TRBD2 agrees at 14 bases. With 5 bases clipped from V and 7 bases from J, the junction kept 4 bases outside the gene matches. Germline CDR1 ENHRY, CDR2 SYGVKD. CDR3 size: 15 residues.

The chain couples TRBV7-8 to TRBJ2-1, with TRBD2 identical over 7 bases. The CDR3 has 15 amino acids. V was clipped by 5 bases and J by 4 bases; unmatched bases: 8. Germline loops: CDR1 SGHVS, CDR2 FQNEAQ. This CDR3 is CASSLLQRGYNEQFF. The DNA of the CDR3 is TGTGCCAGCAGCCTCCTCCAGCGGGGTTACAATGAGCAGTTCTTC.

The chain has TRBV28 and TRBJ2-3, with D possibly TRBD1 on 5 matching bases. The CDR3 spans 16 residues. V was shortened by 5 bases and J by 3 bases, with 18 bases between the two germline ends. In germline, CDR1 is MDHEN, CDR2 SYDVKM. CDR3 region: CASSPPGHPGTDTQYF. For the CDR3, the DNA is TGTGCCAGCAGTCCACCAGGACACCCTGGGACAGATACGCAGTATTTT.

The V gene is TRBV7-3, the J gene TRBJ2-1, with D possibly being TRBD2 (5 bases). The germline V gene encodes CDR1 SGHTA and CDR2 FQGTGA. V lost 1 base, J lost 0 bases, and 19 bases lay in between. This CDR3 has 19 amino acids. The CDR3 loop reads CASSLRAEAFRSSYNEQFF. The CDR3 region has the DNA TGTGCCAGCAGCTTAAGAGCGGAGGCCTTTCGGAGCTCCTACAATGAGCAGTTCTTC.

This sequence joins TRBV4-1 and TRBJ2-7, with D maybe TRBD2 (6 bases). CDR3 length: 16 residues. Per the germline V gene, CDR1 is MGHRA and CDR2 is YSYEKL. V lost 0 bases, J lost 1 base, and 13 bases lay in between. Here the CDR3 DNA reads TGCGCCAGCAGCCAAGATCTGGAGGAGGGTTCCTACGAGCAGTACTTC. Amino acid sequence: CASSQDLEEGSYEQYF.

The chain has TRBV14 and TRBJ2-2; 8 bases align to TRBD1. Unmatched junction bases numbered 0, after V lost 6 bases and J lost 0 bases. The CDR3 is 14 amino acids. The germline V gene has CDR1 SGHDN and CDR2 FVKESK. The CDR3 DNA reads as TGTGCCAGCAGACAGGGGGCGAACACCGGGGAGCTGTTTTTT. This gives the protein CASRQGANTGELFF. The full variable domain, in which reference TRBV14 and TRBJ2-2 provide the parts outside the CDR3, is EAGVTQFPSHSVIEKGQTVTLRCDPISGHDNLYWYRRVMGKEIKFLLHFVKESKQDESGMPNNRFLAERTGGTYSTLKVQPAELEDSGVYFCASRQGANTGELFFGEGSRLTVL.

The J gene is TRBJ1-1, the V gene TRBV6-1; TRBD1 might be the D (5 bases). V lost 4 bases, J lost 8 bases, and 11 bases lay in between. CDR1 is MNHNS, CDR2 SASEGT, per germline. This CDR3 spans 12 amino acids. The CDR3 reads CASSAARGEAFF. The CDR3 DNA is TGTGCCAGCAGTGCCGCCCGGGGGGAAGCTTTCTTT.